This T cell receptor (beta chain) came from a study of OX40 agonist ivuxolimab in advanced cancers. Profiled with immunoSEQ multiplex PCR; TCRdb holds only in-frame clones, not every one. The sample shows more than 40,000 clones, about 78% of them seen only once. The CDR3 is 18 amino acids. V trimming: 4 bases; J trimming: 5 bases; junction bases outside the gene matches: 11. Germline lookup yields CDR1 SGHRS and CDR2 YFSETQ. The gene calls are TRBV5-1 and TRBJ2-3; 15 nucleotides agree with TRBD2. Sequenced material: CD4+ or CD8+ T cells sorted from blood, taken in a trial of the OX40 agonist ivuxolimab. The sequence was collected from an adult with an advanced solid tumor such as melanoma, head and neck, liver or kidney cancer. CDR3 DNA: TGCGCCAGCAGCAGGACTAGCGGGAGGGCCGTGTCGTTAGATACGCAGTATTTT. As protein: CASSRTSGRAVSLDTQYF.